This entry describes one T cell receptor beta chain. The antigen it binds to is not known. Per-base quality was not reported, and no clone a single base away is much larger than it. Healthy HIV-negative adults with no recently reported acute infections or vaccinations were included as donors. Every donor was a Caucasian adult residing in Nashville, Tennessee, USA. CD4+ T cells were enriched by magnetic negative selection, after which naive cells were positively selected on CD45RA and the negative fraction was taken as the memory subset. After blood collection by leukapheresis, PBMCs were isolated using Ficoll-Histopaque density gradient centrifugation and then cryopreserved in the vapor phase of liquid nitrogen. Analytical flow cytometry was used to check the purity and quantity of each magnetically sorted T cell population. Genomic DNA was isolated from every sorted fraction and measured by UV absorbance on a Nanodrop 2000c.

CDR1 SSHAT and CDR2 FNYEAQ were looked up in the germline V gene (reference sequence). Measured from the cysteine to the phenylalanine, the CDR3 is 15 residues long. Only the CDR3 portion is preserved as DNA: 45 bases, with reading frame beginning at the first base. Relative to germline, V is missing 5 bases and J is missing 0 bases, with 3 bases of the junction outside any gene match. The sample originates from a study of shared clonotypes between healthy human individuals (dated by TCRdb to the early 2020s). About the study as a whole: A couple of women and a few men aged 18 to 49 years were included in the cohort. For each donor, CD4 naive and CD4 memory were each given three plates, CD8 naive was given two plates, and CD8 memory was given one plate. To estimate repertoire size and how much clonotype sharing occurs between individuals, the study deeply sequenced the blood TCR repertoires of about five healthy adults. Different laboratories and diverse techniques were used to prepare libraries and sequence TCR repertoires, to increase sequencing depth and limit assay-specific biases. Leukapheresis yielded between about 0.9 and 8.9 billion PBMCs per donor.

Using the deep immunoSEQ assay, multiplex PCR amplified TCR CDR3 regions from genomic DNA. Extracted genomic DNA from each cell subset was distributed evenly across all wells of several immunoSEQ 96-well plates, and each plate was treated as a replicate. For sorted subsets, about 200 ng genomic DNA, equal to some 30,000 T cell genomes, was loaded into each replicate PCR. Purified libraries were quantified with a Qubit 3.0 fluorometer, sized on a Bioanalyzer 2100, and re-quantified with the KAPA Library Quantification kit. Each immunoSEQ 96-well plate was sequenced on its own single-read 150-cycle Illumina NextSeq 550 flow cell. The authors' analysis ran thus. The immunoSEQ output contained only junctional sequences without quality scores, so filtering could not match that applied to full-length reads. To assign V/J genes and CDR3, sequences were annotated using PyIR, a Python wrapper for IgBLAST v1.9, with IMGT germline references. Reads with weak V/J assignments (E-value above 1e-6), missing CDR3, stop codons, out-of-frame junctions, or ambiguous translated residues were removed. V3J clonotypes were defined as sequences sharing an identical inferred V gene, J gene, and CDR3 amino acid sequence. Percentage overlap between repertoires was computed as shared unique clonotypes divided by the size of the smaller repertoire. Three approaches were used to assess repertoire richness: RTK rarefaction, the Chao1 estimator, and Recon v2.1 estimates of unobserved clonotypes. OLGA was used to compute generation probabilities for all TCRbeta clonotypes that the gDNA method yielded from a handful of donors. This is the immuneACCESS table as TCRdb keeps it, with only in-frame sequences that have V and J called. A part of the clones is gone; compared with another copy, unresolved V genes explain less than half, and the rest is unexplained. The V and J calls and clone size are taken from that table; D and trimming were inferred from the DNA. The sample has about 600,000 clones on record, approximately 97% of them singletons. Jointly, the top ten make up approximately 0.057% of the sample.

Overall study results and their limits: The genetic and exposure-history diversity represented was limited by the small number of donors. Sampling was restricted to blood, and TCR repertoires in tissue are likely to differ from TCR repertoires in blood. When a few donors were compared, the shared fraction of clonotypes was about 5% for naive CD4, roughly 3.3% for naive CD8, 2.3% for memory CD4, and 0.4% for memory CD8. Based on pairwise subsampling, the degree of clonotype sharing among donors was expected to be affected by sequencing depth. Naive subsets generally had larger estimated clonotype richness than memory subsets did. Higher generation probabilities were observed for clonotypes shared by all four sorted-subset donors than for non-shared clonotypes. Incomplete sequencing was indicated by rarefaction of sorted-subset datasets, despite the large sequencing depth.

Here the chain combines TRBV7-7 and TRBJ2-2; 7 bases in the junction line up with TRBD1. The TCR comes from a young woman in good health. What was sequenced was naive CD4+ T cells sorted from blood. The cell subset or site label on this specimen signifies: CD45RA+ positively selected. The bases are TGTGCCAGCAGCAAAACAGGGGCGAACACCGGGGAGCTGTTTTTT. It encodes CASSKTGANTGELFF.